This T cell receptor (beta chain) is drawn from a study of cytomegalovirus exposure and HLA in healthy donors. Study overall: A prior analysis found about 120 million unique TCR beta sequences from around 190 million T cells.

The CDR3 is made up of 18 amino acids. From germline, CDR1 is SGHRS and CDR2 YFSETQ. Trimming removed 4 bases from V and 3 bases from J; junction bases left unmatched: 11. The PCR used 60 Vbeta and 13 Jbeta primers. Assay used: immunoSEQ multiplex PCR; TCRdb lists only in-frame clones, some missing. The sample yields about 180,000 clones, about four fifths seen once. Study results and limitations: Both high specificity and high sensitivity reportedly marked the classifier's diagnosis of cytomegalovirus status. Among the CMV-associated chains, a few were confirmed in vitro as specific for CMV antigens. Across donors, most TCRs were seen rarely, yet some public ones were widespread.

About this clone: As yet, its antigen is unknown.

The clonotype was recovered from a man aged 18-30 years in good health and CMV-seronegative. Sequencing input: PBMCs. The V call is TRBV5-1, the J call TRBJ2-7, with 15 nucleotides matching TRBD2. In DNA, the CDR3 is TGCGCCAGCAGCACCACCCCGGGACTAGCGGGAGGACGCTACGAGCAGTACTTC. Residues: CASSTTPGLAGGRYEQYF. Full variable domain (rest looked up from reference TRBV5-1 and TRBJ2-7): KAGVTQTPRYLIKTRGQQVTLSCSPISGHRSVSWYQQTPGQGLQFLFEYFSETQRNKGNFPGRFSGRQFSNSRSEMNVSTLELGDSALYLCASSTTPGLAGGRYEQYFGPGTRLTVT.